These 20 T cell receptor beta chains share one sample of origin, sequenced in a study of T cells in narcolepsy. Sequencing used immunoSEQ multiplex PCR; TCRdb keeps in-frame clones, though not all of them. This sample carries some 25,000 clones, around 85% of them seen once, and the ten largest clones take roughly 1.4%. Sequenced sample: CD45RA- memory CD4+ T cells from PBMCs. The receptors derive from a human donor with narcolepsy.

The chain employs TRBV14 and TRBJ2-4; TRBD1 aligns across 8 bases. Trimming cost V 4 bases and J 0 bases; bases outside gene matches: 5. Germline V CDR1 and CDR2: SGHDN, FVKESK. This CDR3 has 16 residues. The DNA of the CDR3 is TGTGCCAGCAGCCTCGGGACAGGTCTAGCCAAAAACATTCAGTACTTC. Its protein is CASSLGTGLAKNIQYF.

The rearrangement joins TRBV10-3 to TRBJ2-6; D may be TRBD1 (5 bases). Germline V lookup: CDR1 ENHRY, CDR2 SYGVKD. The CDR3 extends over 15 amino acids. Trimming shortened V by 8 bases and J by 0 bases, and 11 bases separated the two germline ends. DNA for the CDR3: TGTGCCATCGGGGCGACTGCCTCTGGGGCCAACGTCCTGACTTTC. Translation gives CAIGATASGANVLTF.

This clone came up a few times. The chain uses TRBV19 and TRBJ2-7, with 9 bases that match TRBD2. V shed 4 bases, J shed 4 bases, and the junction held 11 bases outside the gene matches. Per the germline V gene, CDR1 is LNHDA and CDR2 is SQIVND (reference sequence). This CDR3 is 16 amino acids long. CDR3 region: CASSTPGREGHYEQYF. The CDR3 DNA is TGTGCCAGTAGTACCCCAGGGCGGGAGGGCCATTACGAGCAGTACTTC. Filled out from reference TRBV19 and TRBJ2-7, the complete variable domain reads DGGITQSPKYLFRKEGQNVTLSCEQNLNHDAMYWYRQDPGQGLRLIYYSQIVNDFQKGDIAEGYSVSREKKESFPLTVTSAQKNPTAFYLCASSTPGREGHYEQYFGPGTRLTVT.

The chain is built from TRBV30 and TRBJ2-1, with D perhaps TRBD2 (6 bases). Germline loops: CDR1 GTSNPN, CDR2 SVGIG (reference sequence). V lost 0 bases and J lost 1, with 22 bases in between. CDR3 length equals 19 residues. The CDR3 DNA follows: TGTGCCTGGAGTGTACGTTTGGGTTATCGCGGGAATTCCTACAATGAGCAGTTCTTC. This gives the protein CAWSVRLGYRGNSYNEQFF. The variable domain in full, completed from reference TRBV30 and TRBJ2-1, reads SQTIHQWPATLVQPVGSPLSLECTVEGTSNPNLYWYRQAAGRGLQLLFYSVGIGQISSEVPQNLSASRPQDRQFILSSKKLLLSDSGFYLCAWSVRLGYRGNSYNEQFFGPGTRLTVL.

CDR3 sequence: CAWTRTGELFF. CDR3 sequence (DNA): TGTGCCTGGACACGGACCGGGGAGCTGTTTTTT. The chain couples TRBV30 to TRBJ2-2; D remains ambiguous. This CDR3 has 11 residues. CDR1 and CDR2 from the germline V gene are GTSNPN and SVGIG (reference sequence). V was cut by 4 bases and J by 5 bases, with 5 bases left in between. The entire variable domain, with the rest obtained from reference TRBV30 and TRBJ2-2, is as follows: SQTIHQWPATLVQPVGSPLSLECTVEGTSNPNLYWYRQAAGRGLQLLFYSVGIGQISSEVPQNLSASRPQDRQFILSSKKLLLSDSGFYLCAWTRTGELFFGEGSRLTVL.

The chain carries TRBV7-2 and TRBJ2-1, with TRBD2 matching over 9 bases. The CDR3 spans 19 residues. The germline V gene has CDR1 SGHTA and CDR2 FQGNSA. J lost 3 bases, V lost 4 bases, and 16 bases had no gene match. The CDR3 DNA is TGTGCCAGCAGCTCCGATTCCCCCCATAGCGGGAGAAGCTACAATGAGCAGTTCTTC. This codes for CASSSDSPHSGRSYNEQFF.

The chain carries TRBV5-4 and TRBJ2-1; TRBD1 aligns across 9 bases. This CDR3 is built from 16 residues. Looked up from germline, CDR1 is SGHNT and CDR2 is YYREEE (reference sequence). V lost 3 bases to trimming and J lost 6 bases; unmatched junction nucleotides: 10. The CDR3 region is CASSSAGTGSANEQFF. In nucleotides, the CDR3 is TGTGCCAGCAGCTCTGCCGGGACAGGGTCGGCCAATGAGCAGTTCTTC. Complete variable domain (other parts from reference TRBV5-4 and TRBJ2-1): ETGVTQSPTHLIKTRGQQVTLRCSSQSGHNTVSWYQQALGQGPQFIFQYYREEENGRGNFPPRFSGLQFPNYSSELNVNALELDDSALYLCASSSAGTGSANEQFFGPGTRLTVL.

The chain's CDR3 is CASKATAGYEQYF. DNA for the CDR3: TGTGCCAGCAAAGCGACGGCTGGGTACGAGCAGTACTTC. V gene TRBV2 combines with J gene TRBJ2-7, with D hard to call. CDR1 SNHLY and CDR2 FYNNEI come from the germline V gene. Trimming shortened V by 7 bases and J by 4 bases, and 14 bases separated the two germline ends. The CDR3 has 13 amino acids.

V usage is TRBV19 and J usage is TRBJ1-4; 7 nucleotides line up with TRBD1. Germline lookup yields CDR1 LNHDA and CDR2 SQIVND (reference sequence). The CDR3 is made up of 17 amino acids. Trimming cost V 6 bases and J 0 bases; bases outside gene matches: 10. CDR3 nucleotides: TGTGCCAGTAGAATGGAACGGACAGGCACAACTAATGAAAAACTGTTTTTT. As protein: CASRMERTGTTNEKLFF.

This chain joins TRBV7-6 and TRBJ2-7; D is perhaps TRBD2 (5 bases). Trimming cost V 5 bases and J 5 bases, with 19 bases left between them. In germline, CDR1 is SGHVS, CDR2 FNYEAQ. This CDR3 has 15 amino acids. The CDR3 loop reads CASSKSGYPPNEQYF. CDR3 nucleotides: TGTGCCAGCAGCAAGAGCGGATACCCTCCCAACGAGCAGTACTTC.

CDR3 loop: CATLSTGGTEAFF. The CDR3 bases are TGTGCCACCTTGTCGACAGGGGGGACTGAAGCTTTCTTT. This chain links TRBV19 with TRBJ1-1, with TRBD1 matching over 9 bases. Germline lookup yields CDR1 LNHDA and CDR2 SQIVND (reference sequence). After removal of 10 bases from V and 5 bases from J, the junction contained 8 bases not matched to a gene. The CDR3 is 13 residues long.

The DNA of the CDR3 is TGTGCCAGCAGCCCAGGGGTGCAGGGTGCTATGAACACTGAAGCTTTCTTT. It yields the protein CASSPGVQGAMNTEAFF. The chain uses TRBV9 and TRBJ1-1, with D tentatively TRBD1 (6 bases). Germline V gives CDR1 SGDLS, CDR2 YYNGEE. V was trimmed by 4 bases and J by 0 bases, leaving 19 bases between them. This CDR3 comprises 17 residues.

The chain joins TRBV27 to TRBJ2-7; D gene ambiguous. This CDR3 spans 13 amino acids. The germline gives CDR1 MNHEY, CDR2 SMNVEV (reference sequence). V was cut by 1 base and J by 3 bases, with 7 bases left in between. The CDR3 reads CASSLYPGYEQYF. As DNA, the CDR3 is TGTGCCAGCAGTTTATATCCAGGCTACGAGCAGTACTTC.

This rearrangement joins TRBV6-6 to TRBJ2-1; D is unclear. The CDR3 consists of 13 residues. V lost 5 bases to trimming and J lost 5 bases, with 10 bases between them. Germline V lookup: CDR1 MNHNY, CDR2 SVGAGI (reference sequence). CDR3 sequence: CASSTTRNNEQFF. For the CDR3, the DNA is TGTGCCAGCAGTACTACTCGAAACAATGAGCAGTTCTTC.

The V gene is TRBV18, the J gene TRBJ2-7, with 9 bases matching TRBD2. Unmatched junction bases numbered 6, after V lost 3 bases and J lost 0 bases. The CDR3 has 16 residues. The germline CDR1 and CDR2 sequences are KGHSH and LQKENI. The CDR3, as DNA: TGTGCCAGCTCACCGGTTCTAGCGGGAAACTCCTACGAGCAGTACTTC. It encodes CASSPVLAGNSYEQYF. Drawing the rest from reference TRBV18 and TRBJ2-7, the complete variable domain is NAGVMQNPRHLVRRRGQEARLRCSPMKGHSHVYWYRQLPEEGLKFMVYLQKENIIDESGMPKERFSAEFPKEGPSILRIQQVVRGDSAAYFCASSPVLAGNSYEQYFGPGTRLTVT.

J is TRBJ2-1 and V is TRBV5-6; 7 bases are shared with TRBD1. In germline, CDR1 is SGHDT, CDR2 YYEEEE. The CDR3 has 15 amino acids. After removal of 10 bases from V and 0 bases from J, the junction contained 10 bases not matched to a gene. The CDR3: CASYRGSLSYNEQFF. Here the CDR3 DNA reads TGTGCCTCCTACAGGGGTAGCCTCTCCTACAATGAGCAGTTCTTC.

This clone was observed a single time. The chain uses TRBV19 and TRBJ2-5, with 11 bases aligning to TRBD2. This CDR3 region has 16 residues. The ends lost 7 bases at V and 4 bases at J; junction bases unmatched: 11. Germline V CDR1 and CDR2: LNHDA, SQIVND (reference sequence). The CDR3 DNA reads TGTGCCAGTACCCCGGTTAGCGGGAGGGCAGGAGAGACCCAGTACTTC. Translation: CASTPVSGRAGETQYF.

The genes are TRBV30 and TRBJ1-3; the D is unclear. V gave up 1 base and J gave up 4 bases, with 11 bases separating them. The CDR3 consists of 14 residues. CDR1 GTSNPN and CDR2 SVGIG come from the germline V gene (reference sequence). CDR3 residues: CAWSEPGKGNTIYF. The CDR3 DNA is TGTGCCTGGAGTGAGCCGGGGAAGGGAAACACCATATATTTT.

The chain is built from TRBV19 and TRBJ2-6; D might be TRBD1 (6 bases). Germline V gene lookup returns CDR1 LNHDA and CDR2 SQIVND (reference sequence). This CDR3 is 16 amino acids long. The V gene lost 6 bases and the J gene lost 2 bases, with 14 bases spanning the gap. The CDR3 region has the DNA TGTGCCAGTAGCTTGGGACAAGGGGCTGGGGCCAACGTCCTGACTTTC. It codes for CASSLGQGAGANVLTF.

The genes are TRBV18 and TRBJ1-1; D is ambiguous. Germline V gene sequence: CDR1 KGHSH, CDR2 LQKENI. This CDR3 contains 14 residues. V was cut by 3 bases and J by 7 bases, with 15 bases left in between. The CDR3 protein is CASSPLGVGGEAFF. CDR3 sequence (DNA): TGTGCCAGCTCACCCCTCGGGGTCGGAGGTGAAGCTTTCTTT. The full variable domain, rest sourced from reference TRBV18 and TRBJ1-1, is NAGVMQNPRHLVRRRGQEARLRCSPMKGHSHVYWYRQLPEEGLKFMVYLQKENIIDESGMPKERFSAEFPKEGPSILRIQQVVRGDSAAYFCASSPLGVGGEAFFGQGTRLTVV.